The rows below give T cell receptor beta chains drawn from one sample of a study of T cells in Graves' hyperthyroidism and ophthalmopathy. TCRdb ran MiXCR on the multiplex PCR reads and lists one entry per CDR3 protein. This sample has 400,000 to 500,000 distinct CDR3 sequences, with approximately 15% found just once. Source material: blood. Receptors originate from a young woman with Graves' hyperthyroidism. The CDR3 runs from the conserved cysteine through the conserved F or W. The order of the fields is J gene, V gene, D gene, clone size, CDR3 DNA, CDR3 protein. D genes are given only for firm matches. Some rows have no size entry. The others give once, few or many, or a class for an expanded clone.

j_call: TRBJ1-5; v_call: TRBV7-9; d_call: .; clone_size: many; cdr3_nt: TGTGCCAGCAGCTTAGCGGGGACGGTAAATCAGCCCCAGCATTTT; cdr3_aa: CASSLAGTVNQPQHF
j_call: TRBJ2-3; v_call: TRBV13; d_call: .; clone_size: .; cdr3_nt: TGTGCCAGCAGCTACAACAGGGCAGATACGCAGTATTTT; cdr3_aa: CASSYNRADTQYF
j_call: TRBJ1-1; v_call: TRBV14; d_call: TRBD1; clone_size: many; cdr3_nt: TGTGCCAGCATTGGCCCAGGGGGAGGAAACACTGAAGCTTTCTTT; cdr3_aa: CASIGPGGGNTEAFF
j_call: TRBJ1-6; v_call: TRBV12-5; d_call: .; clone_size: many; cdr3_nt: TGTGCTAGTGGCACCGACATCGATTCACCCCTCCACTTT; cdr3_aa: CASGTDIDSPLHF
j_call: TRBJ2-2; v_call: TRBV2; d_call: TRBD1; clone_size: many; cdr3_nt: TGTGCCAGTACGGGACAGGGGTCCGGGGAGCTGTTTTTT; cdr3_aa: CASTGQGSGELFF
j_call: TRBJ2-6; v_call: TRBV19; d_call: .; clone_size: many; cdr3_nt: TGTGCCAGTACCCCGACAGTTACCTCTGGGGCCAACGTCCTGACTTTC; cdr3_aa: CASTPTVTSGANVLTF
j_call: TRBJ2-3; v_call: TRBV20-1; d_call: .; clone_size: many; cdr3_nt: TGCAGTGCTACCGGACTGGCTAGCACAGATACGCAGTATTTT; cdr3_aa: CSATGLASTDTQYF
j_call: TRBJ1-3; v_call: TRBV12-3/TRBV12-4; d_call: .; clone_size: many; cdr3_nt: TGTGCCAGCAGTTTAGGGGCTAGCACCCTGGACACCATATATTTT; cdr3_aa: CASSLGASTLDTIYF
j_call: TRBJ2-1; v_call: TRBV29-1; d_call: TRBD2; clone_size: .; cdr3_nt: TGCAGCGTTGAACGGGAGGGCCTTGATGAGCAGTTCTTC; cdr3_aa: CSVEREGLDEQFF
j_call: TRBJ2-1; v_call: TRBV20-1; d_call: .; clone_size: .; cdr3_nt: TGCAGTGCTAGAGATTCGGTCGGTTTTGAGCAGTTCTTC; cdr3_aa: CSARDSVGFEQFF
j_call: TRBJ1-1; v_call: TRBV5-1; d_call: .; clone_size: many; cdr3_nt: TGCGCCAGCAGCTTGGCGGCAGGGGCGAACACTGAAGCTTTCTTT; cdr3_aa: CASSLAAGANTEAFF
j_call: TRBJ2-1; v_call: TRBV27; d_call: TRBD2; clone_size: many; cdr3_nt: TGTGCCAGCAGTTTACAGACTAGCGGGACGACCGTCAATGAGCAGTTCTTC; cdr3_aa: CASSLQTSGTTVNEQFF
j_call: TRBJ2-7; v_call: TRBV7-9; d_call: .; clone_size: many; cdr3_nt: TGTGCCAGCAGCGCGCGCACAGCCCTATTCTACGAGCAGTACTTC; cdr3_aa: CASSARTALFYEQYF
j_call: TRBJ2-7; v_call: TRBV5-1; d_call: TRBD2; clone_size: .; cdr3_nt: TGCGCCAGCAGCCAGGGACTAGCGGGCCCCTCCTACGAGCAGTACTTC; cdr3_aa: CASSQGLAGPSYEQYF
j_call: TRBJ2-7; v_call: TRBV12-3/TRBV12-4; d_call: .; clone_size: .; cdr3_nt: TGTGCCAGCAGCCCGAGGGGAAGTGCGGGATCCCACGAGCAGTACTTC; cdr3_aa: CASSPRGSAGSHEQYF
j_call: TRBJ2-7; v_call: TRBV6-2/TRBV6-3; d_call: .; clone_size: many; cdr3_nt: TGTGCCAGCAGTTACAACCCCTACGAGCAGTACTTC; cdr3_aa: CASSYNPYEQYF
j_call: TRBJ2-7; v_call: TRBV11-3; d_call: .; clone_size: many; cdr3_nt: TGTGCCAGCAGCTTCCCTGGCGGAAGCTCCTACGAGCAGTACTTC; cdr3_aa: CASSFPGGSSYEQYF
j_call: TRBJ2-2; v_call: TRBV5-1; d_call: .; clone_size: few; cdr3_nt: TGCGCCAGTGCCCTGGGTGCCCCGAACACCGGGGAGCTGTTTTTT; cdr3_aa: CASALGAPNTGELFF
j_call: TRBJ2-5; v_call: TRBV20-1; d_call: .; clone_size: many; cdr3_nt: TGCAGTGCTAGCAGCCAGGGCTGGGAGACCCAGTACTTC; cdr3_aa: CSASSQGWETQYF
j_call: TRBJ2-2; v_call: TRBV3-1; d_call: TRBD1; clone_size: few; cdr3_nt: TGTGCCAGCAGCCAACACAGGGGGGGGGAGCTGTTTTTT; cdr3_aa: CASSQHRGGELFF
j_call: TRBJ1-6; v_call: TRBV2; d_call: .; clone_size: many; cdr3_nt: TGTGCCAGCCTACCCTGGTTGTCAGGGCAAAATTCACCCCTCCACTTT; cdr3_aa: CASLPWLSGQNSPLHF
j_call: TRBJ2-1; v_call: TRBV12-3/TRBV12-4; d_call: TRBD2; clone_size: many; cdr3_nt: TGTGCCAGCAGTTCGGCGGGGGTCCACAATGAGCAGTTCTTC; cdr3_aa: CASSSAGVHNEQFF
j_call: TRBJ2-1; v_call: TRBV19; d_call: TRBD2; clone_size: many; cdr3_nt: TGTGCCAGTAGTATACTTCGACTAGCGGGGGATTACAATGAGCAGTTCTTC; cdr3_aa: CASSILRLAGDYNEQFF
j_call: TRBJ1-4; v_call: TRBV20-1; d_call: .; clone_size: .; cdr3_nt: TGCAGTGCTCTATTTAATGAAAAACTGTTTTTT; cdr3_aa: CSALFNEKLFF
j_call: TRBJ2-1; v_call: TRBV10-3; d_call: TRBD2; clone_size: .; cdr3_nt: TGTGCCATCAGTGAGGGGAGGGACCTAAACAATGAGCAGTTCTTC; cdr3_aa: CAISEGRDLNNEQFF
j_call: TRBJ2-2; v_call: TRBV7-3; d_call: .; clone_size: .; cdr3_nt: TGTGCCAGCAGGCGTTACTGGGACACCGGGGAGCTGTTTTTT; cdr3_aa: CASRRYWDTGELFF
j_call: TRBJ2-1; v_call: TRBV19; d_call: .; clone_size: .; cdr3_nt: TGTGCCAGTAGTATAGCGAGCTCCTACAATGAGCAGTTCTTC; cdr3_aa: CASSIASSYNEQFF
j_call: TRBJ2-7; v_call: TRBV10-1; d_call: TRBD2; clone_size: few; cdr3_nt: TGCGCCAGCAGTGGCGTATCTAGCGGGAGTATTTACGAGCAGTACTTC; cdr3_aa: CASSGVSSGSIYEQYF
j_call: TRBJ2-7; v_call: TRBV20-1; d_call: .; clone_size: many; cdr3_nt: TGCAGTGCGCGGACGGACTACCAGGGATACGAGCAGTACTTC; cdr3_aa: CSARTDYQGYEQYF
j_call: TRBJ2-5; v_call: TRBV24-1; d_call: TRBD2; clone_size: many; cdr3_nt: TGTGCCACCAGTGACTCCCTAGCGGGAGGAGGTGAGACCCAGTACTTC; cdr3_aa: CATSDSLAGGGETQYF